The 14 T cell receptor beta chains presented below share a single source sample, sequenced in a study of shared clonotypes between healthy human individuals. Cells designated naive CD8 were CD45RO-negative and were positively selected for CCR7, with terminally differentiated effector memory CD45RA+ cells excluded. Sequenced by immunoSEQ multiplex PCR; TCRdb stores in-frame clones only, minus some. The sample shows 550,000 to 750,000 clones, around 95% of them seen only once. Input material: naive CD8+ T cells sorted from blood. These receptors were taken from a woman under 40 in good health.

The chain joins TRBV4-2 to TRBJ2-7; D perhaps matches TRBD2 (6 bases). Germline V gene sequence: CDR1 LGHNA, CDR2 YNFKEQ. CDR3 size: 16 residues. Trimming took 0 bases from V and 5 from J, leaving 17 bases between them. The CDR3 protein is CASSQEIGSGSHEQYF. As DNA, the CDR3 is TGTGCCAGCAGCCAAGAAATTGGTTCCGGGAGCCACGAGCAGTACTTC.

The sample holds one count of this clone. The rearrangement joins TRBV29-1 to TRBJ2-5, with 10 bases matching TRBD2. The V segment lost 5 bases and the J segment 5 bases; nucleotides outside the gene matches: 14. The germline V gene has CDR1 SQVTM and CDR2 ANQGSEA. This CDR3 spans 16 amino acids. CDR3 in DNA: TGCAGCGTTTGTGATTTACTAGCGGGATGGGTGGAGACCCAGTACTTC. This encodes CSVCDLLAGWVETQYF.

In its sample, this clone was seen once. The CDR3 DNA is TGTGCCAGCAGTTTGGGGACTAGCGGGAGTGGCACAGATACGCAGTATTTT. Its protein is CASSLGTSGSGTDTQYF. J is TRBJ2-3 and V is TRBV28; 14 bases line up with TRBD2. Trimming cost V 3 bases and J 1 base; bases outside gene matches: 3. In germline, CDR1 is MDHEN, CDR2 SYDVKM. The CDR3 sequence is 17 residues long.

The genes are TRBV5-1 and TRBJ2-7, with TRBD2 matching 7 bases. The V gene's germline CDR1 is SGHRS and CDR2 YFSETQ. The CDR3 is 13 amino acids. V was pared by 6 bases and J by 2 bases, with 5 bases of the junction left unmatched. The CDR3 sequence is CASTSSGTYEQYF. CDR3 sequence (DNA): TGCGCCAGCACCTCTAGCGGAACCTACGAGCAGTACTTC.

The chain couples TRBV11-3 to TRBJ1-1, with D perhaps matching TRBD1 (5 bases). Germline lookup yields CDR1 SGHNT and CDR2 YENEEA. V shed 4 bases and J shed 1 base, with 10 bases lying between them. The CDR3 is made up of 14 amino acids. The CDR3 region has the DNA TGTGCCAGCAGCTCCGATCAGGGGAACACTGAAGCTTTCTTT. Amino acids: CASSSDQGNTEAFF.

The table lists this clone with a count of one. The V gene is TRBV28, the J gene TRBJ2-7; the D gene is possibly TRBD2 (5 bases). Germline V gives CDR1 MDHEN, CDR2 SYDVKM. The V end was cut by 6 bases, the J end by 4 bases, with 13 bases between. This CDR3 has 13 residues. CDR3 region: CASSGLLPYEQYF. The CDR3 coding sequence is TGTGCCAGCAGCGGACTCCTCCCTTACGAGCAGTACTTC.

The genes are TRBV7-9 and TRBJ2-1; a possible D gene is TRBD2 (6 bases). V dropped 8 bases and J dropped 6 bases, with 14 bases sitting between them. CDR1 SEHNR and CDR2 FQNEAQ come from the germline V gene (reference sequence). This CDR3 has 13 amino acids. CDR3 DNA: TGTGCCAGCGATCAAATGACTAGCAATGAGCAGTTCTTC. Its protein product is CASDQMTSNEQFF.

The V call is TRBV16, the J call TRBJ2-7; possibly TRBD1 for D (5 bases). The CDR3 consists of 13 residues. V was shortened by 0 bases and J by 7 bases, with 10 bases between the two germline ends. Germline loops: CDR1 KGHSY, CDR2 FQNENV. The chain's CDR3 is CASSQSMGREQYF. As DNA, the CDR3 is TGTGCCAGCAGCCAATCGATGGGGCGAGAGCAGTACTTC.

The CDR3 DNA reads as TGTGCCAGCAGTTCGACAGGGTCGAATGAAAAACTGTTTTTT. Residues: CASSSTGSNEKLFF. V is TRBV27 and J is TRBJ1-4, with 7 bases lining up with TRBD1. Losses at the gene ends were 4 bases for V and 5 bases for J; bases not matched to a gene: 4. The CDR3 loop spans 14 amino acids. The germline CDR1 and CDR2 sequences are MNHEY and SMNVEV (reference sequence).

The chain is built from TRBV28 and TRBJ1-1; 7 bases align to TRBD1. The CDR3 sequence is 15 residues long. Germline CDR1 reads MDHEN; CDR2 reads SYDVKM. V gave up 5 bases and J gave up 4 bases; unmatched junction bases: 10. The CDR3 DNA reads TGTGCCAGCAGTAGTATTCAGGGGGAATCCACTGAAGCTTTCTTT. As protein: CASSSIQGESTEAFF.

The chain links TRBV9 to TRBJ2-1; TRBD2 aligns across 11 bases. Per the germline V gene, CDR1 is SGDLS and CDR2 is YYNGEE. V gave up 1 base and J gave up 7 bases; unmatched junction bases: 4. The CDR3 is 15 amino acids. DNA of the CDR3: TGTGCCAGCAGCGTAATCTCTAGCGGGGGGAATGAGCAGTTCTTC. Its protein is CASSVISSGGNEQFF.

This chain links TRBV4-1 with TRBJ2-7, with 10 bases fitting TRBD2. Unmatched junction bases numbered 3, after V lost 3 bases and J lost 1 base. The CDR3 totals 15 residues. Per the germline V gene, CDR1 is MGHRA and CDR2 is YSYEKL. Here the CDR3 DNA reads TGCGCCAGCAGCCATGGACTAGCGGAATCCTACGAGCAGTACTTC. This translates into CASSHGLAESYEQYF.

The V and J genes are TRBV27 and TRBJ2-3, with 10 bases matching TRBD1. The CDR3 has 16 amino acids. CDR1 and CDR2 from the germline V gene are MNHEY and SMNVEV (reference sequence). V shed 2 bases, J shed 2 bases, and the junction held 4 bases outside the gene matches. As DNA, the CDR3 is TGTGCCAGCAGTTTAAGGGACAGGGGACCCACAGATACGCAGTATTTT. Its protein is CASSLRDRGPTDTQYF.

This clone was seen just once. CDR3 region: CASSLALDRVNEKLFF. The CDR3 coding sequence is TGTGCCAGCAGCTTGGCCCTGGACAGAGTTAATGAAAAACTGTTTTTT. J is TRBJ1-4 and V is TRBV5-5, with a possible D match to TRBD1 (6 bases). The CDR3 extends over 16 amino acids. Trimming removed 0 bases at V and 4 bases at J, with 13 bases between. CDR1 and CDR2 (germline): SGHKS, YYEKEE (reference sequence).